This T cell receptor beta chain was obtained from a study of T cells in Graves' hyperthyroidism and ophthalmopathy. In its sample, this clonotype was seen a few times. Diagnostic decisions used clinical symptoms, serum thyroxine and TRAb, thyroid ultrasound and orbital computed tomography. RNA transcripts gave rise to amplified TCR beta CDR3 regions. The HTBI primer set served for first-round RT-PCR of the TCR CDR3. MiXCR was run by TCRdb on the multiplex PCR reads, yielding one entry per CDR3 protein. The sample includes some 270,000 distinct CDR3 sequences, approximately 14% of them seen just once. The sequencing sample was made of blood. The TCR comes from a woman in her thirties or forties with Graves' hyperthyroidism.

This CDR3 reads CASSLGGQGAFQPQHF. The CDR3 DNA reads TGTGCCAGCAGCTTAGGGGGACAGGGGGCTTTTCAGCCCCAGCATTTT. The genes are TRBV7-8 and TRBJ1-5; TRBD1 aligns across 12 bases. V lost 1 base and J lost 6; bases outside the gene matches: 4. The CDR3 covers 16 residues. The germline CDR1 and CDR2 sequences are SGHVS and FQNEAQ.